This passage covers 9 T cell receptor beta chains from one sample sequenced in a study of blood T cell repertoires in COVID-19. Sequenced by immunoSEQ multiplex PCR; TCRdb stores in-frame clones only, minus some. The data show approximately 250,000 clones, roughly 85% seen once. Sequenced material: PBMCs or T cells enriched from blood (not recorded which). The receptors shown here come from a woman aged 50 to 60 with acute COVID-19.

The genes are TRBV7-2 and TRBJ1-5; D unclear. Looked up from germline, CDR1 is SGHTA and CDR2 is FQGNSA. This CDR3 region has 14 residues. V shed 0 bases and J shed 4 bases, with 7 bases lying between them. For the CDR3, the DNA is TGTGCCAGCAGCTTAGCGCTAACTAATCAGCCCCAGCATTTT. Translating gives CASSLALTNQPQHF.

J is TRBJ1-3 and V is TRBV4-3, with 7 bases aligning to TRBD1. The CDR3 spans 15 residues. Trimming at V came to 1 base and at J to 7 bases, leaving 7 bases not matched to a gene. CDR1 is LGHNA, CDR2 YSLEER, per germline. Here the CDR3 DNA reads TGCGCCAGCAGCCAAGTTTTGGGACAGACCAACACCATATATTTT. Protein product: CASSQVLGQTNTIYF.

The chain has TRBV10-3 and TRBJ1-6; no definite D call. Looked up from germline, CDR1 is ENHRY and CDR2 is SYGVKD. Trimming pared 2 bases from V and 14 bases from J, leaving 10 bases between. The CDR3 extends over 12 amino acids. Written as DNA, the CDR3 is TGTGCCATCAGTGAGGACATTATGACCCTCCACTTT. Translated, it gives CAISEDIMTLHF.

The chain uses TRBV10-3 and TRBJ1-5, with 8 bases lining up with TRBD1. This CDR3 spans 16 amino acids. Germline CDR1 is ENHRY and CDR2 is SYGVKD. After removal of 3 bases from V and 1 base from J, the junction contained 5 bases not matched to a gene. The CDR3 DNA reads TGTGCCATCAGTGAACATGGGACAGGCAGCAATCAGCCCCAGCATTTT. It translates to CAISEHGTGSNQPQHF.

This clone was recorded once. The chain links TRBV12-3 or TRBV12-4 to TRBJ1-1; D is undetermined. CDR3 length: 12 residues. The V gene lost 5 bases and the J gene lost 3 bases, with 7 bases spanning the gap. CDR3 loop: CASSPRDTEAFF. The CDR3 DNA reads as TGTGCCAGCAGTCCCCGGGACACTGAAGCTTTCTTT.

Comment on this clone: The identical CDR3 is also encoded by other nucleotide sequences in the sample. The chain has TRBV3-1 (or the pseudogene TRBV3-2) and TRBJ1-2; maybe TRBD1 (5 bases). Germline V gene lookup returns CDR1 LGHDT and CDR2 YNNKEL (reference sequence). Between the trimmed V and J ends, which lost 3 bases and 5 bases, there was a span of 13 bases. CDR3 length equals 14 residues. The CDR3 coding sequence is TGTGCCAGCAGCCAGGGGGGGAGTAATTATGGCTACACCTTC. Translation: CASSQGGSNYGYTF.

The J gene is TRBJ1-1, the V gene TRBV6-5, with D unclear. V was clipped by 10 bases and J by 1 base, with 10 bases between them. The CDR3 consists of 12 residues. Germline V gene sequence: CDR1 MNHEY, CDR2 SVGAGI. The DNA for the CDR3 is TGTGCCACCCAGCGGGGGAACACTGAAGCTTTCTTT. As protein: CATQRGNTEAFF.

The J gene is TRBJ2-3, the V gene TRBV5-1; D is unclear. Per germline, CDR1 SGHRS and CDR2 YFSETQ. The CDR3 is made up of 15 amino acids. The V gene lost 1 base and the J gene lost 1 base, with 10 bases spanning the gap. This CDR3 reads CASSLLVLGTDTQYF. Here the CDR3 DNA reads TGCGCCAGCAGCTTGTTAGTCTTGGGCACAGATACGCAGTATTTT.

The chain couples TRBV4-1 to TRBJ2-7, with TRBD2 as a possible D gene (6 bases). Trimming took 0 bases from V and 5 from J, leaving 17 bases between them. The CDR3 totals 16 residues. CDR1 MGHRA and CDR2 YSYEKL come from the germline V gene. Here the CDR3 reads CASSQDLIGGRNEQYF. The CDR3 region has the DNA TGCGCCAGCAGCCAAGATCTGATCGGGGGACGTAACGAGCAGTACTTC.